These T cell receptor beta chains were read from a single sample in a study of T cell responses to AZD1222 COVID-19 vaccine. Measured with immunoSEQ multiplex PCR; TCRdb has only the in-frame clones, and not every one. The sample lists 150,000 to 200,000 clones; 88% were seen once. The specimen comprised peripheral blood, sampled on day 0 of AZD1222 vaccination. All receptors derive from an adult in good health. Each CDR3 is given with its conserved first and last residue. The order of the fields is V gene, J gene, D gene, clone size, CDR3 protein, CDR3 DNA. A D gene is named only where the DNA matches it firmly. Clone size appears in some rows only: once, few, many, or a class for an expanded clone.

v_gene: TRBV19; j_gene: TRBJ1-2; d_gene: TRBD1; abundance: few; CDR3aa: CASSTGQGALGYTF; CDR3nt: TGTGCCAGTAGTACGGGACAGGGGGCGCTTGGCTACACCTTC
v_gene: TRBV19; j_gene: TRBJ1-2; d_gene: -; abundance: -; CDR3aa: CASRTEGTRSYGYTF; CDR3nt: TGTGCCAGTCGAACGGAGGGCACGCGGTCCTATGGCTACACCTTC
v_gene: TRBV6-5; j_gene: TRBJ1-1; d_gene: TRBD1; abundance: -; CDR3aa: CASSYDRVGEAFF; CDR3nt: TGTGCCAGCAGTTACGACAGGGTAGGCGAAGCTTTCTTT
v_gene: TRBV6-5; j_gene: TRBJ1-2; d_gene: -; abundance: -; CDR3aa: CASSPWVYGYTF; CDR3nt: TGTGCCAGCAGTCCGTGGGTCTATGGCTACACCTTC
v_gene: TRBV5-6; j_gene: TRBJ1-2; d_gene: -; abundance: -; CDR3aa: CASSALGFSGYTF; CDR3nt: TGTGCCAGCAGCGCCTTGGGATTCTCTGGCTACACCTTC
v_gene: TRBV6-6; j_gene: TRBJ2-7; d_gene: -; abundance: -; CDR3aa: CASTPRENSYEQYF; CDR3nt: TGTGCCAGCACCCCTCGAGAAAACTCCTACGAGCAGTACTTC
v_gene: TRBV6-2/TRBV6-3; j_gene: TRBJ2-1; d_gene: TRBD1; abundance: -; CDR3aa: CASSYSGQGGEQFF; CDR3nt: TGTGCCAGCAGTTACTCGGGACAGGGAGGTGAGCAGTTCTTC
v_gene: TRBV30; j_gene: TRBJ1-2; d_gene: -; abundance: -; CDR3aa: CAWTGATYGYTF; CDR3nt: TGTGCCTGGACAGGGGCTACCTATGGCTACACCTTC
v_gene: TRBV7-2; j_gene: TRBJ2-1; d_gene: TRBD2; abundance: -; CDR3aa: CASSRGVSSYNEQFF; CDR3nt: TGTGCCAGCAGCCGGGGGGTTAGCTCCTACAATGAGCAGTTCTTC
v_gene: TRBV3-1/TRBV3-2; j_gene: TRBJ2-7; d_gene: TRBD1; abundance: -; CDR3aa: CASSRSGQPPREQYF; CDR3nt: TGTGCCAGCAGCCGCTCGGGACAGCCCCCTAGAGAGCAGTACTTC
v_gene: TRBV7-3; j_gene: TRBJ2-5; d_gene: -; abundance: -; CDR3aa: CASSRNPGPLETQYF; CDR3nt: TGTGCCAGCAGCCGTAATCCGGGGCCGCTGGAGACCCAGTACTTC
v_gene: TRBV7-2; j_gene: TRBJ1-2; d_gene: -; abundance: once; CDR3aa: CASSPSGIVLRGYTF; CDR3nt: TGTGCCAGCAGCCCCAGTGGGATAGTTCTGCGAGGCTACACCTTC
v_gene: TRBV28; j_gene: TRBJ1-2; d_gene: -; abundance: -; CDR3aa: CASRSSYGYTF; CDR3nt: TGTGCCAGCAGGTCCTCCTATGGCTACACCTTC
v_gene: TRBV7-6; j_gene: TRBJ1-1; d_gene: -; abundance: -; CDR3aa: CASSLGGRLNTEAFF; CDR3nt: TGTGCCAGCAGCTTAGGCGGTCGGCTGAACACTGAAGCTTTCTTT
v_gene: TRBV9; j_gene: TRBJ1-2; d_gene: TRBD1; abundance: -; CDR3aa: CASSGTGGNYGYTF; CDR3nt: TGTGCCAGCAGCGGCACAGGGGGCAACTATGGCTACACCTTC
v_gene: TRBV9; j_gene: TRBJ1-4; d_gene: -; abundance: -; CDR3aa: CASSRTVNEKLFF; CDR3nt: TGTGCCAGCAGTAGGACAGTTAATGAAAAACTGTTTTTT
v_gene: TRBV5-5; j_gene: TRBJ2-5; d_gene: TRBD2; abundance: -; CDR3aa: CASSSGLAGLETQYF; CDR3nt: TGTGCCAGCAGCTCGGGACTAGCGGGGTTAGAGACCCAGTACTTC
v_gene: TRBV27; j_gene: TRBJ1-2; d_gene: -; abundance: -; CDR3aa: CASRPTGNRDGYTF; CDR3nt: TGTGCCAGCAGGCCCACAGGGAATCGGGATGGCTACACCTTC
v_gene: TRBV12-3/TRBV12-4; j_gene: TRBJ1-2; d_gene: -; abundance: -; CDR3aa: CASSLGQTYGYTF; CDR3nt: TGTGCCAGCAGTTTGGGGCAGACTTATGGCTACACCTTC
v_gene: TRBV11-2; j_gene: TRBJ1-6; d_gene: TRBD1; abundance: -; CDR3aa: CASSFVQGVSPLHF; CDR3nt: TGTGCCAGCAGCTTCGTTCAGGGGGTTTCACCCCTCCACTTT
v_gene: TRBV9; j_gene: TRBJ2-3; d_gene: -; abundance: -; CDR3aa: CASSVVESTTDTQYF; CDR3nt: TGTGCCAGCAGCGTAGTTGAGTCCACCACAGATACGCAGTATTTT
v_gene: TRBV7-6; j_gene: TRBJ2-3; d_gene: TRBD2; abundance: once; CDR3aa: CASSLRTSGPTFYLTDTQYF; CDR3nt: TGTGCCAGCAGCCTAAGGACTAGCGGTCCGACATTCTATCTCACAGATACGCAGTATTTT